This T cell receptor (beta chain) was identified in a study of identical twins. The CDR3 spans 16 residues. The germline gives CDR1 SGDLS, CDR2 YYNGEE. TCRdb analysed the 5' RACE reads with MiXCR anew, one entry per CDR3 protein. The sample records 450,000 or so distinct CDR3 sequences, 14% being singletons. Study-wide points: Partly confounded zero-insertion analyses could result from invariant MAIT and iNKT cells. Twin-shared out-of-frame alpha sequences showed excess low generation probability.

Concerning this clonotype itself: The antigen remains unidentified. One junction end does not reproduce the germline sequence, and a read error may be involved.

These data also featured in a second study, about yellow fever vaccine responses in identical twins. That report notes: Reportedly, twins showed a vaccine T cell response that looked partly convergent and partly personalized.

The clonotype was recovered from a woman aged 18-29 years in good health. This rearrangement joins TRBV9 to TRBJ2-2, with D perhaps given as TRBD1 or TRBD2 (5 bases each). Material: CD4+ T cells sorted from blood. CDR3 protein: CASSVPGASNTGEQFF. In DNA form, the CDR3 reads TGTGCCAGCAGCGTACCCGGGGCCTCGAACACCGGGGAGCAGTTTTTT.